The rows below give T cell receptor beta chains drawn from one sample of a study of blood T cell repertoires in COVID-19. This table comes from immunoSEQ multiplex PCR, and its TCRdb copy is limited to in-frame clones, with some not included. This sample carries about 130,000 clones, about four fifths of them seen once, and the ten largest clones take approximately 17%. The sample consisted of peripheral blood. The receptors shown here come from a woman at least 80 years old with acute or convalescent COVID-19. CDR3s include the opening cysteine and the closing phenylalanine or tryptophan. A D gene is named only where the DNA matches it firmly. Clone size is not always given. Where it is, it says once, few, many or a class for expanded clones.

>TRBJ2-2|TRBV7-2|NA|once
TGTGCCAGCAGCTTTCGCCGGGCCGGGGAGCTGTTTTTT
CASSFRRAGELFF
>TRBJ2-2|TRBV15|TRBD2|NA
TGTGCCACCAGCAAGGTGGTAGCGGGGCCTACGGGGGGACTCAACACCGGGGAGCTGTTTTTT
CATSKVVAGPTGGLNTGELFF
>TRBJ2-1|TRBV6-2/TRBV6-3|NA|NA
TGTGCCAGCAGCCCCACGAGCGGTAGTCCCCTCAATGAGCAGTTCTTC
CASSPTSGSPLNEQFF
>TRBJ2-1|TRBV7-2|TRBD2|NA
TGTGCCAGCAGCCCACAACAGGCGGGGGGGCCAGGCCACAATGAGCAGTTCTTC
CASSPQQAGGPGHNEQFF
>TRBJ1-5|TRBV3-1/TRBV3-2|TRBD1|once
TGTGCCAGCAGCCAAGAACAGGGGGCTGGCAATCAGCCCCAGCATTTT
CASSQEQGAGNQPQHF
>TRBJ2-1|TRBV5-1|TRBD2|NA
TGCGCCAGCAGCCTACCCACTAGCGGAACGAACAATGAGCAGTTCTTC
CASSLPTSGTNNEQFF
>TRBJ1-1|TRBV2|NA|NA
TGTGCCAGCAGTGAACCCAATCAGGGGAGTGTAGACACTGAAGCTTTCTTT
CASSEPNQGSVDTEAFF
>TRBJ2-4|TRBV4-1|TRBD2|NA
TGCGCCAGCAGCCAGTCGGGACTAGCGGGGACTAAAAACATTCAGTACTTC
CASSQSGLAGTKNIQYF
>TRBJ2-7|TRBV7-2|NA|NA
TGTGCCAGCACCAGGCGCCGGTACGAGCAGTACTTC
CASTRRRYEQYF
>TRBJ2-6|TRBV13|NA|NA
TGTGCCAGCAGCCTTACTAGTTCTGGGGCCAACGTCCTGACTTTC
CASSLTSSGANVLTF
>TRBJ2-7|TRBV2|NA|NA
TGTGCCAGCAGCGCCCCCAGAGGGACACAGACCTACGAGCAGTACTTC
CASSAPRGTQTYEQYF
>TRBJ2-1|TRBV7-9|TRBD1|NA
TGTGCCAGCAGTTTTACGACAGGGATTGAGCAGTTCTTC
CASSFTTGIEQFF
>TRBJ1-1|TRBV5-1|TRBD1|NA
TGCGCCAGCAGCTTCGGTTTCGGACAGGGACTCACTGAAGCTTTCTTT
CASSFGFGQGLTEAFF
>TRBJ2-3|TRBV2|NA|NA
TGTGCCAGCAGCGGAGGGGGGGCGGGCACAGATACGCAGTATTTT
CASSGGGAGTDTQYF
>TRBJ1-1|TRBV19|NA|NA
TGTGCCAGTAGCGAGGCAGATGAAGCTTTCTTT
CASSEADEAFF
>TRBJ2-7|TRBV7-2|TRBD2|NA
TGTGCCAGCAGCTTAAATTGGCCCTCTTCTAGCGGGAGGAACAACGAGCAGTACTTC
CASSLNWPSSSGRNNEQYF
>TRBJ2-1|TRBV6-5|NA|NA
TGTGCCAGCATGGGCGGGCTTGAGCAGTTCTTC
CASMGGLEQFF
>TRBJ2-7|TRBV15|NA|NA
TGTGCCACCAGCAGAGTTTCACAGGGTGGTCGGACCTACGAGCAGTACTTC
CATSRVSQGGRTYEQYF
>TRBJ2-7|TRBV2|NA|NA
TGTGCCAGCACCTTTGCCCGGGGCTACGAGCAGTACTTC
CASTFARGYEQYF
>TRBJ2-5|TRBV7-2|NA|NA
TGTGCCAGCAGCCTGCACGGGGGGCCGCAAGAGACCCAGTACTTC
CASSLHGGPQETQYF
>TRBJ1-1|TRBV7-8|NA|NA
TGTGCCAGCAGCTCGGCGTATGGGGGCCAGATTCGGAACACTGAAGCTTTCTTT
CASSSAYGGQIRNTEAFF
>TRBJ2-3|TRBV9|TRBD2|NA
TGTGCCAGCAGCGTAGTTGGGACTAGCGGGGGGGCAGATACGCAGTATTTT
CASSVVGTSGGADTQYF